This record looks at one TCR beta chain sequence and its context. This CDR3 has 16 amino acids. The J segment lost 2 bases and the V segment lost 1 base, leaving 6 bases of the junction unmatched. CDR1 and CDR2 from the germline V gene are SGDLS and YYNGEE. These data come from a study of blood T cell repertoires in COVID-19. Study context: COVID-19 samples from acute and convalescent phases originated in the United States, Italy and Spain. In each case, the material was cDNA or gDNA derived from T cells, B-cell-depleted T cells, or PBMCs.

Authors' processing steps: From reference gene primer amplification, estimates of nucleated cell counts were derived. The method was immunoSEQ multiplex PCR; TCRdb's version includes in-frame clones alone and lacks a portion of them. V, J and clone size are taken as reported in that table, and D and trimming were inferred from the DNA itself. This sample carries nearly 350,000 clones, around 83% of them seen once, and the ten largest clones take about 2.7%. Specimen: peripheral blood. The clonotype comes from a man between 25 and 39 years old with active or convalescent COVID-19. J is TRBJ2-1 and V is TRBV9; 7 positions match TRBD2. The CDR3 loop reads CASSVWERGTYNEQFF. The CDR3 DNA follows: TGTGCCAGCAGCGTATGGGAGCGGGGAACCTACAATGAGCAGTTCTTC.